Below, 10 T cell receptor beta chains from the same sample are listed, as sequenced in a study of OX40 agonist ivuxolimab in advanced cancers. Produced via immunoSEQ multiplex PCR; TCRdb's table is partial and in-frame only. The sample holds roughly 60,000 clones; roughly nine tenths are singletons and the top ten take roughly an eighth. This sample comprised CD4+ or CD8+ T cells sorted from blood, obtained in a trial of the OX40 agonist ivuxolimab. These receptors were taken from an adult with an advanced solid tumor such as melanoma, head and neck, liver or kidney cancer.

The V and J genes are TRBV6-5 and TRBJ2-5; D gene uncertain. V was shortened by 2 bases and J by 4 bases, with 14 bases between the two germline ends. Germline V gives CDR1 MNHEY, CDR2 SVGAGI. There are 15 residues in the CDR3. CDR3 in amino acids: CASSYGALDRETQYF. CDR3 DNA sequence: TGTGCCAGCAGTTACGGAGCGCTCGATAGAGAGACCCAGTACTTC.

The gene calls are TRBV27 and TRBJ2-2; no clear D gene. CDR3 length equals 14 residues. Germline assignment: CDR1 MNHEY and CDR2 SMNVEV (reference sequence). Trimming shortened V by 0 bases and J by 5 bases, and 7 bases separated the two germline ends. CDR3 in amino acids: CASSLSERTGELFF. Here the CDR3 DNA reads TGTGCCAGCAGTTTATCGGAAAGGACCGGGGAGCTGTTTTTT.

The chain carries TRBV14 and TRBJ2-1; tentatively, D is TRBD2 (6 bases). With 3 bases removed from V and 4 bases from J, the gap between germline ends came to 13 bases. This CDR3 is built from 15 residues. Per germline, CDR1 SGHDN and CDR2 FVKESK. The CDR3 DNA reads TGTGCCAGCAGCCAGCGGGGAAGAGGGTACAATGAGCAGTTCTTC. Its protein product is CASSQRGRGYNEQFF.

This rearrangement joins TRBV27 to TRBJ2-1, with 8 bases fitting TRBD2. V shed 1 base, J shed 9 bases, and the junction held 8 bases outside the gene matches. This CDR3 spans 15 amino acids. Germline lookup yields CDR1 MNHEY and CDR2 SMNVEV (reference sequence). CDR3 residues: CASSLLPGGTGEQFF. The CDR3 DNA reads TGTGCCAGCAGTTTATTGCCGGGAGGGACGGGTGAGCAGTTCTTC.

The V and J genes are TRBV11-2 and TRBJ2-7; D is tentatively TRBD1 or TRBD2 (6 bases each). Germline CDR1 SGHAT, CDR2 FQNNGV. This CDR3 spans 14 amino acids. V lost 5 bases and J lost 2, with 13 bases in between. The CDR3 reads CASSPGGLTYEQYF. The CDR3 bases are TGTGCCAGCAGCCCCGGGGGCCTCACCTACGAGCAGTACTTC.

The V call is TRBV7-9, the J call TRBJ1-5, with 12 bases matching TRBD1. Trimming cost V 1 base and J 1 base; bases outside gene matches: 5. Germline V CDR1 and CDR2: SEHNR, FQNEAQ (reference sequence). The CDR3 length is 18 residues. CDR3 bases: TGTGCCAGCAGCTTAGGGGGACAGGGGGCGATAAGCAATCAGCCCCAGCATTTT. Translated, it gives CASSLGGQGAISNQPQHF.

V is TRBV27 and J is TRBJ2-1, with D tentatively TRBD2 (6 bases). Trimming left V 8 bases short and J 2 bases short, with 7 bases between. The CDR3 has 12 amino acids. Germline V gene data show CDR1 as MNHEY and CDR2 as SMNVEV (reference sequence). CDR3 nucleotide sequence: TGTGCCAGCGGACTAACCTACAATGAGCAGTTCTTC. Protein: CASGLTYNEQFF.

The V and J genes are TRBV11-2 and TRBJ2-7; no firm D call. CDR1 is SGHAT, CDR2 FQNNGV, per germline. The V and J ends lost 5 bases and 3 bases respectively, with 5 bases between them. CDR3 length: 11 residues. The CDR3 DNA reads as TGTGCCAGCAGCCAAAGCTACGAGCAGTACTTC. Its translation is CASSQSYEQYF.

The rearrangement links TRBV5-1 to TRBJ2-5; 8 bases fit TRBD1. CDR1 is SGHRS, CDR2 YFSETQ, per germline. The CDR3 contains 15 residues. Trimming removed 6 bases from V and 2 bases from J; junction bases left unmatched: 9. As DNA, the CDR3 is TGCGCCAGCAAGTCGGACAGGGTAGTTCAAGAGACCCAGTACTTC. It codes for CASKSDRVVQETQYF. The variable domain in full, completed from reference TRBV5-1 and TRBJ2-5, reads KAGVTQTPRYLIKTRGQQVTLSCSPISGHRSVSWYQQTPGQGLQFLFEYFSETQRNKGNFPGRFSGRQFSNSRSEMNVSTLELGDSALYLCASKSDRVVQETQYFGPGTRLLVL.

CDR3 bases: TGTGCCAGCAGTGAAGTTTTGAGGACAGGGTCTATCACTGAAGCTTTCTTT. Amino acid sequence: CASSEVLRTGSITEAFF. The chain is built from TRBV6-1 and TRBJ1-1, with 8 bases lining up with TRBD1. CDR3 length equals 17 residues. V lost 1 base to trimming and J lost 4 bases; unmatched junction nucleotides: 11. Germline CDR1 MNHNS, CDR2 SASEGT.